This passage covers 24 T cell receptor beta chains from one sample sequenced in a study of cytomegalovirus exposure and HLA in healthy donors. The PCR employed 60 Vbeta primers together with 13 Jbeta primers. Some clones are missing from TCRdb's copy, which holds only in-frame ones; the method was immunoSEQ multiplex PCR. Altogether 65,000 or so clones are present, 55% to 65% being singletons, with the ten largest covering about 3%. Sequencing was carried out using PBMCs. The origin of the receptors is a young man in good health and CMV-seronegative.

This chain uses TRBV10-3 with TRBJ2-7; 9 nucleotides match TRBD1. Germline CDR1 ENHRY, CDR2 SYGVKD. The CDR3 consists of 13 residues. The junction had 4 bases not matched to a gene; V was cut back by 10 bases and J by 0 bases. The CDR3 here is CATRTGASYEQYF. The DNA of the CDR3 is TGTGCCACGAGGACAGGGGCCTCCTACGAGCAGTACTTC.

The rearrangement links TRBV7-9 to TRBJ2-7, with TRBD2 matching 8 bases. The junction had 5 bases not matched to a gene; V was cut back by 1 base and J by 6 bases. The CDR3 sequence is 14 residues long. Germline V gives CDR1 SEHNR, CDR2 FQNEAQ (reference sequence). This CDR3 is CASSLVGGGSEQYF. The CDR3 DNA is TGTGCCAGCAGCTTAGTTGGCGGGGGGAGCGAGCAGTACTTC.

The table lists this clone with a few counts. The chain links TRBV29-1 to TRBJ2-6; no clear D gene. Germline V gene lookup returns CDR1 SQVTM and CDR2 ANQGSEA. The CDR3 has 13 residues. V was shortened by 7 bases and J by 1 base, with 8 bases between the two germline ends. This CDR3 is CSASLSGANVLTF. DNA of the CDR3: TGCAGCGCGAGCTTGTCTGGGGCCAACGTCCTGACTTTC.

V and J are TRBV14 and TRBJ2-5; D ambiguous. The CDR3 runs 14 residues. The germline V gene encodes CDR1 SGHDN and CDR2 FVKESK. Trimming removed 3 bases from V and 1 base from J, with 9 bases in between. This CDR3 reads CASSQVQSQETQYF. Here the CDR3 DNA reads TGTGCCAGCAGCCAGGTCCAGTCCCAAGAGACCCAGTACTTC. Filled out from reference TRBV14 and TRBJ2-5, the complete variable domain reads EAGVTQFPSHSVIEKGQTVTLRCDPISGHDNLYWYRRVMGKEIKFLLHFVKESKQDESGMPNNRFLAERTGGTYSTLKVQPAELEDSGVYFCASSQVQSQETQYFGPGTRLLVL.

The V gene is TRBV29-1, the J gene TRBJ1-1, with 9 bases fitting TRBD1. The J segment lost 2 bases and the V segment lost 7 bases, leaving 11 bases of the junction unmatched. Germline assignment: CDR1 SQVTM and CDR2 ANQGSEA. This CDR3 spans 15 amino acids. This chain's CDR3 is CSAVLGQGINTEAFF. The CDR3 DNA is TGCAGCGCCGTGCTTGGACAGGGGATCAACACTGAAGCTTTCTTT.

This clone turned up a few times. This rearrangement joins TRBV29-1 to TRBJ2-7; 8 bases fit TRBD1. CDR3 length equals 13 residues. Unmatched junction bases numbered 6, after V lost 4 bases and J lost 4 bases. In germline, CDR1 is SQVTM, CDR2 ANQGSEA. The CDR3 loop reads CSVGRTGSYEQYF. The CDR3 DNA follows: TGCAGCGTTGGCCGGACAGGGAGTTACGAGCAGTACTTC.

The rearrangement joins TRBV14 to TRBJ2-3, with TRBD1 matching 7 bases. CDR1 and CDR2 (germline): SGHDN, FVKESK. The CDR3 contains 17 residues. Germline trimming cut 0 bases from V and 4 bases from J; bases unmatched to any gene: 10. CDR3 sequence: CASSQEKGAGVADTQYF. As DNA, the CDR3 is TGTGCCAGCAGCCAAGAGAAGGGGGCTGGGGTGGCAGATACGCAGTATTTT.

This chain uses TRBV2 with TRBJ1-6; TRBD1 aligns across 7 bases. V gave up 6 bases and J gave up 6 bases; unmatched junction bases: 5. The CDR3 loop spans 14 amino acids. Germline V CDR1 and CDR2: SNHLY, FYNNEI. CDR3 sequence (DNA): TGTGCCAGCAGCTACAGGGGAAGTAATTCACCCCTCCACTTT. It translates to CASSYRGSNSPLHF.

V is TRBV18 and J is TRBJ1-4; D unresolved. The CDR3 totals 13 residues. Germline CDR1 KGHSH, CDR2 LQKENI. V lost 5 bases and J 4 bases, leaving 8 bases between the germline ends. CDR3 region: CASSGGINEKLFF. The DNA of the CDR3 is TGTGCCAGCTCAGGCGGGATTAATGAAAAACTGTTTTTT.

This clone was observed once. The J gene is TRBJ2-7, the V gene TRBV2; tentative D call: TRBD1 (5 bases). V was pared by 3 bases and J by 3 bases, with 6 bases between. Germline values: CDR1 SNHLY, CDR2 FYNNEI. CDR3 size: 12 residues. The CDR3 DNA reads TGTGCCAGCAGTGAGGACATCTACGAGCAGTACTTC. As protein: CASSEDIYEQYF.

The chain carries TRBV19 and TRBJ1-2, with 10 positions matching TRBD1. Losses at the gene ends were 4 bases for V and 2 bases for J; bases not matched to a gene: 1. The CDR3 loop spans 14 amino acids. Germline V gene data show CDR1 as LNHDA and CDR2 as SQIVND (reference sequence). CDR3 in amino acids: CASSRTGGNYGYTF. The CDR3 DNA reads as TGTGCCAGTAGTAGGACAGGGGGAAACTATGGCTACACCTTC.

This clone was picked up a small number of times. V gene TRBV30 combines with J gene TRBJ2-7; possibly TRBD1 for D (7 bases). Trimming stripped 0 bases from V and 4 bases from J, with 16 bases between. This CDR3 region has 15 residues. Germline values: CDR1 GTSNPN, CDR2 SVGIG (reference sequence). The DNA for the CDR3 is TGTGCCTGGAGTGTGGGGCAGGGGGGTTCATACGAGCAGTACTTC. Translating gives CAWSVGQGGSYEQYF.

The rearrangement links TRBV7-8 to TRBJ2-3, with D possibly being TRBD1 (5 bases). The CDR3 totals 13 residues. The germline V gene has CDR1 SGHVS and CDR2 FQNEAQ. Trimming took off 1 base at V and 5 bases at J, with 7 bases between the two ends. The CDR3 sequence: CASSLDRLDTQYF. The CDR3 DNA reads as TGTGCCAGCAGCTTAGACAGGTTAGATACGCAGTATTTT.

This clone was counted only a few times. The genes are TRBV7-9 and TRBJ2-5; 7 nucleotides line up with TRBD1. Per the germline V gene, CDR1 is SEHNR and CDR2 is FQNEAQ (reference sequence). The CDR3 sequence is 16 residues long. The V and J ends lost 4 bases and 0 bases, in that order; junction bases with no gene match: 8. CDR3 loop: CASSSGDRLYQETQYF. The CDR3 bases are TGTGCCAGCAGCTCAGGGGACAGACTGTACCAAGAGACCCAGTACTTC. The whole variable domain, filled in from reference TRBV7-9 and TRBJ2-5, reads DTGVSQNPRHKITKRGQNVTFRCDPISEHNRLYWYRQTLGQGPEFLTYFQNEAQLEKSRLLSDRFSAERPKGSFSTLEIQRTEQGDSAMYLCASSSGDRLYQETQYFGPGTRLLVL.

V gene TRBV9 combines with J gene TRBJ2-3; the match to TRBD2 covers 12 bases. Germline trimming cut 4 bases from V and 6 bases from J; bases unmatched to any gene: 9. Germline values: CDR1 SGDLS, CDR2 YYNGEE. The CDR3 extends over 16 amino acids. The DNA of the CDR3 is TGTGCCAGCAGCCAGACTAGCGGGGGCCCCAGGGATACGCAGTATTTT. Amino acid sequence: CASSQTSGGPRDTQYF.

V gene TRBV2 combines with J gene TRBJ1-5; D gene unclear. The germline gives CDR1 SNHLY, CDR2 FYNNEI. V lost 2 bases and J lost 0, with 11 bases in between. The CDR3 is made up of 16 amino acids. CDR3 in amino acids: CASSESPDYSNQPQHF. Written as DNA, the CDR3 is TGTGCCAGCAGTGAATCCCCAGATTATAGCAATCAGCCCCAGCATTTT.

This clone has only a few counts. The CDR3 DNA follows: TGTGCCAGCAGTGACTCGAATCAGAATGAGCAGTTCTTC. Amino acid sequence: CASSDSNQNEQFF. V is TRBV6-4 and J is TRBJ2-1, with no clear D. The CDR3 spans 13 residues. Germline V gene data show CDR1 as MRHNA and CDR2 as SNTAGT. Trimming removed 0 bases from V and 7 bases from J, with 7 bases in between.

This sequence joins TRBV5-4 and TRBJ1-6; 10 bases are a match to TRBD1. The CDR3 is made up of 14 amino acids. With 4 bases clipped from V and 7 bases from J, the junction kept 2 bases outside the gene matches. Germline V CDR1 and CDR2: SGHNT, YYREEE (reference sequence). The CDR3 loop reads CASSEGQGNSPLHF. CDR3 nucleotide sequence: TGTGCCAGCAGCGAGGGACAGGGGAATTCACCCCTCCACTTT.

This clone showed up just once. The gene calls are TRBV19 and TRBJ1-1, with no clear D. CDR1 is LNHDA, CDR2 SQIVND, per germline (reference sequence). Between the trimmed V and J ends, which lost 5 bases and 1 base, there was a span of 8 bases. The CDR3 length is 13 residues. The CDR3 loop is CASSVTENTEAFF. CDR3 DNA: TGTGCCAGTAGTGTAACAGAGAACACTGAAGCTTTCTTT. The full variable domain, completed using reference TRBV19 and TRBJ1-1, is DGGITQSPKYLFRKEGQNVTLSCEQNLNHDAMYWYRQDPGQGLRLIYYSQIVNDFQKGDIAEGYSVSREKKESFPLTVTSAQKNPTAFYLCASSVTENTEAFFGQGTRLTVV.

This chain uses TRBV11-2 with TRBJ2-5; 9 positions match TRBD2. Germline V CDR1 and CDR2: SGHAT, FQNNGV. The ends lost 2 bases at V and 5 bases at J; junction bases unmatched: 6. The CDR3 has 15 residues. CDR3 sequence: CASSLLAGLEETQYF. The CDR3 nucleotides are TGTGCCAGCAGCTTACTAGCGGGGCTTGAGGAGACCCAGTACTTC.

This clone was picked up one time. V is TRBV4-1 and J is TRBJ2-3; D is perhaps TRBD2 (6 bases). V lost 2 bases, J lost 2 bases, and 14 bases lay in between. This CDR3 has 16 amino acids. Germline CDR1 reads MGHRA; CDR2 reads YSYEKL. The CDR3 loop is CASSQPNGLYTDTQYF. For the CDR3, the DNA is TGCGCCAGCAGCCAACCAAACGGACTATACACAGATACGCAGTATTTT.

This rearrangement joins TRBV19 to TRBJ2-1, with TRBD1 as a possible D gene (5 bases). The germline CDR1 and CDR2 sequences are LNHDA and SQIVND (reference sequence). V was pared by 6 bases and J by 8 bases, with 14 bases between. The CDR3 sequence is 13 residues long. CDR3 loop: CASRKGILDEQFF. The DNA for the CDR3 is TGTGCCAGTAGGAAGGGGATCTTGGATGAGCAGTTCTTC.

The chain couples TRBV5-6 to TRBJ1-1, with D perhaps TRBD1 (5 bases). Germline lookup yields CDR1 SGHDT and CDR2 YYEEEE. The V end lost 3 bases, the J end lost 3 bases, and 12 bases lay between the germline ends. The CDR3 sequence is 14 residues long. CDR3 sequence reads: CASSWGTDDTEAFF. In DNA, the CDR3 is TGTGCCAGCAGCTGGGGCACCGATGACACTGAAGCTTTCTTT.

The chain is built from TRBV30 and TRBJ2-3, with TRBD2 identical over 11 bases. The CDR3 length is 14 residues. Per the germline V gene, CDR1 is GTSNPN and CDR2 is SVGIG (reference sequence). With 4 bases clipped from V and 1 base from J, the junction kept 1 base outside the gene matches. CDR3 sequence: CAWNSGGGTDTQYF. In DNA, the CDR3 is TGTGCCTGGAATAGCGGGGGGGGCACAGATACGCAGTATTTT.